The entry below describes one T cell receptor beta chain. Time point described: late sampling 161 to 241 days after vaccination in three convalescent patients. In TCRdb, the PCR reads were re-called with MiXCR into one record per CDR3 protein. The sample holds 25,000 to 35,000 distinct CDR3 sequences; roughly 50% are singletons and the top ten take about 5%. The entry originates in a study of vaccination and CD4 T cells after COVID-19. For the study at large: A few convalescent patients gave samples at day 14 and days 161 to 241 post-vaccination.

The CDR3 has 16 amino acids. Germline-derived CDR1 and CDR2 are LNHNV and YYDKDF (reference sequence). The J segment lost 4 bases and the V segment lost 2 bases, leaving 3 bases of the junction unmatched. The origin of this receptor is a human donor who had recovered from COVID-19. The chain joins TRBV15 to TRBJ2-1; TRBD2 aligns across 12 bases. This specimen consisted of CD4+ T cells from blood, obtained about 7 months after SARS-CoV-2 vaccination. The CDR3 nucleotides read TGTGCCACCAGCAGATCTAGCGGGAGGGCGTACAATGAGCAGTTCTTC. Translation gives CATSRSSGRAYNEQFF.